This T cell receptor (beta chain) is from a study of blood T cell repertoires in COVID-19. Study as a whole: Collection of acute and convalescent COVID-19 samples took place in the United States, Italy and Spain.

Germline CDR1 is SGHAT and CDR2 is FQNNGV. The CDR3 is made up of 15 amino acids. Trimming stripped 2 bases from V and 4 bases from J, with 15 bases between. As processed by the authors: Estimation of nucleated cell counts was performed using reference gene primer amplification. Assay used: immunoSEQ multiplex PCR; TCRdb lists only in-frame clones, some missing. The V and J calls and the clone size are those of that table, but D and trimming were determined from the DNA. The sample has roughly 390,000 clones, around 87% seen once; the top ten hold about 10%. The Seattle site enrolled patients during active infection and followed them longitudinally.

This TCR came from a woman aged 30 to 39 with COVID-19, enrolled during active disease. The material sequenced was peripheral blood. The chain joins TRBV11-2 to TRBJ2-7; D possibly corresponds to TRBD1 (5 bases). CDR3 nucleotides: TGTGCCAGCAGCTTAACCCCCCAGGGTTTGTACGAGCAGTACTTC. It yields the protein CASSLTPQGLYEQYF.